What follows are 21 T cell receptor beta chains derived from one specimen sequenced in a study of control samples from healthy donors and cancer patients. Sequencing was performed with immunoSEQ multiplex PCR; in TCRdb, only in-frame clones are kept and a portion is missing. Of about 120,000 clones in the sample, approximately 89% were seen once. The specimen sequenced was blood. The receptor source for this set is a man in his 60s in good health.

The V and J genes are TRBV6-5 and TRBJ1-5; D remains unclear. Germline CDR1 MNHEY, CDR2 SVGAGI. The CDR3 consists of 14 residues. Trimming took 6 bases from V and 4 from J, leaving 13 bases between them. In DNA form, the CDR3 reads TGTGCCAGCAGATCGCCCCAAGGGAATCAGCCCCAGCATTTT. Protein sequence: CASRSPQGNQPQHF.

The chain has TRBV2 and TRBJ1-4; 9 bases agree with TRBD1. J lost 3 bases, V lost 6 bases, and 2 bases had no gene match. Per the germline V gene, CDR1 is SNHLY and CDR2 is FYNNEI. The CDR3 has 14 amino acids. The CDR3 is CASRRTGANEKLFF. The CDR3 DNA reads TGTGCCAGCAGGAGGACAGGGGCTAATGAAAAACTGTTTTTT.

This chain's CDR3 is CASSQDSRGGGTIQYF. The CDR3 nucleotides are TGCGCCAGCAGCCAAGATTCCCGGGGGGGCGGGACCATTCAGTACTTC. J is TRBJ2-4 and V is TRBV4-1, with TRBD2 identical over 8 bases. Germline CDR1 is MGHRA and CDR2 is YSYEKL. With V trimmed by 0 bases and J by 9 bases, 10 bases remained unmatched. The CDR3 runs 16 residues.

The chain couples TRBV18 to TRBJ1-4; no clear D. Germline V gives CDR1 KGHSH, CDR2 LQKENI. Deletions cut 6 bases from V and 8 bases from J, with 10 bases between. This CDR3 comprises 12 residues. CDR3: CASSPTEEKLFF. CDR3 bases: TGTGCCAGCTCCCCGACGGAGGAAAAACTGTTTTTT.

The rearrangement joins TRBV7-3 to TRBJ2-3; D is possibly TRBD1 or TRBD2 (7 bases each). Deletions cut 5 bases from V and 2 bases from J, with 17 bases between. The CDR3 has 16 residues. CDR1 and CDR2 from the germline V gene are SGHTA and FQGTGA. In DNA form, the CDR3 reads TGTGCCAGCAGCCTAGGGGGCGGGGGCCCCACAGATACGCAGTATTTT. This sequence encodes CASSLGGGGPTDTQYF.

The genes are TRBV6-6 and TRBJ1-1; the match to TRBD1 covers 8 bases. This CDR3 region has 15 residues. Germline V lookup: CDR1 MNHNY, CDR2 SVGAGI (reference sequence). V lost 5 bases to trimming and J lost 3 bases; unmatched junction nucleotides: 8. The CDR3 region has the DNA TGTGCCAGCAGTAAGGGGACAGGATGGTACACTGAAGCTTTCTTT. Translated, it gives CASSKGTGWYTEAFF.

This clone has only one observation. The chain has TRBV28 and TRBJ2-7; 7 bases map to TRBD1. Germline V gene data show CDR1 as MDHEN and CDR2 as SYDVKM. This CDR3 has 14 residues. J was trimmed by 3 bases and V by 6 bases; bases with no gene match: 8. CDR3 bases: TGTGCCAGCAGCTTGGTAGGGGGCAGCTACGAGCAGTACTTC. Amino acids: CASSLVGGSYEQYF.

The count of this clone is one. V and J are TRBV7-9 and TRBJ1-2, with D unclear. There are 15 residues in the CDR3. CDR1 is SEHNR, CDR2 FQNEAQ, per germline (reference sequence). The V end lost 5 bases, the J end lost 6 bases, and 19 bases lay between the germline ends. The CDR3 DNA is TGTGCCAGCAGCCAGAACGAGGGAAGTAATCATGGCTACACCTTC. Amino acid sequence: CASSQNEGSNHGYTF.

The J gene is TRBJ2-7, the V gene TRBV3-1 (or the pseudogene TRBV3-2), with 9 bases that match TRBD2. Germline values: CDR1 LGHDT, CDR2 YNNKEL (reference sequence). The trim removed 3 bases at V and 7 bases at J, leaving 4 bases unmatched. The length of the CDR3 is 13 residues. In nucleotides, the CDR3 is TGTGCCAGCAGCCAGATGCGGGGGGGAGAGCAGTACTTC. It translates to CASSQMRGGEQYF.

The gene calls are TRBV7-9 and TRBJ2-4; D is possibly TRBD1 (5 bases). Germline assignment: CDR1 SEHNR and CDR2 FQNEAQ (reference sequence). The CDR3 runs 14 residues. Deletions cut 1 base from V and 3 bases from J, with 7 bases between. In nucleotides, the CDR3 is TGTGCCAGCAGCTTAGGACAGTACAAAAACATTCAGTACTTC. It yields the protein CASSLGQYKNIQYF.

The gene calls are TRBV5-6 and TRBJ2-3; no clear D. Germline V gene data show CDR1 as SGHDT and CDR2 as YYEEEE. Trimming cost V 4 bases and J 2 bases, with 8 bases left between them. The CDR3 consists of 13 residues. The CDR3 sequence: CASSLYHTDTQYF. The CDR3 DNA follows: TGTGCCAGCAGCCTATACCACACAGATACGCAGTATTTT.

J is TRBJ1-4 and V is TRBV2; D call uncertain. The V and J ends lost 1 base and 4 bases respectively, with 7 bases between them. The CDR3 runs 14 residues. Per germline, CDR1 SNHLY and CDR2 FYNNEI. The CDR3 nucleotides read TGTGCCAGCAGTGAAGAACAGTTTAATGAAAAACTGTTTTTT. Amino acid sequence: CASSEEQFNEKLFF. Looking up the rest from reference TRBV2 and TRBJ1-4 gives the full variable domain: EPEVTQTPSHQVTQMGQEVILRCVPISNHLYFYWYRQILGQKVEFLVSFYNNEISEKSEIFDDQFSVERPDGSNFTLKIRSTKLEDSAMYFCASSEEQFNEKLFFGSGTQLSVL.

The chain recombines TRBV3-1 (or the pseudogene TRBV3-2) with TRBJ2-1; a possible D gene is TRBD1 (5 bases). Trimming cost V 3 bases and J 9 bases, with 12 bases left between them. Germline V gives CDR1 LGHDT, CDR2 YNNKEL (reference sequence). The CDR3 contains 13 residues. The CDR3 loop reads CASSHDQGSEQFF. CDR3 bases: TGTGCCAGCAGCCACGATCAGGGTTCTGAGCAGTTCTTC.

J is TRBJ1-6 and V is TRBV14; D is uncertain. V was trimmed by 1 base and J by 6 bases, leaving 1 base between them. The CDR3 is made up of 12 amino acids. From germline, CDR1 is SGHDN and CDR2 FVKESK. CDR3 sequence (DNA): TGTGCCAGCAGCCAAGTTAATTCACCCCTCCACTTT. This translates into CASSQVNSPLHF.

The chain links TRBV5-6 to TRBJ2-7; D remains ambiguous. Trimming took 2 bases from V and 3 from J, leaving 12 bases between them. The CDR3 totals 14 residues. CDR1 SGHDT and CDR2 YYEEEE come from the germline V gene. CDR3 sequence reads: CASSFSTRYYEQYF. For the CDR3, the DNA is TGTGCCAGCAGCTTTTCCACCAGGTACTACGAGCAGTACTTC. Full variable domain (remainder filled in from reference TRBV5-6 and TRBJ2-7): DAGVTQSPTHLIKTRGQQVTLRCSPKSGHDTVSWYQQALGQGPQFIFQYYEEEERQRGNFPDRFSGHQFPNYSSELNVNALLLGDSALYLCASSFSTRYYEQYFGPGTRLTVT.

This chain uses TRBV12-3 or TRBV12-4 with TRBJ1-1, with D tentatively TRBD1 (5 bases). Deletions cut 5 bases from V and 6 bases from J, with 13 bases between. This CDR3 comprises 13 residues. CDR3 loop: CASSPGAGPEAFF. The CDR3 DNA reads as TGTGCCAGCAGTCCCGGGGCTGGTCCTGAAGCTTTCTTT.

The chain has TRBV6-2 or TRBV6-3 and TRBJ1-1, with D possibly matching TRBD1 (5 bases). V was trimmed by 6 bases and J by 4 bases, leaving 18 bases between them. The germline CDR1 and CDR2 sequences are MNHEY and SVGEGT. The CDR3 is 15 residues long. The CDR3: CASSHTAGFATEAFF. The CDR3 coding sequence is TGTGCCAGCAGCCATACAGCAGGGTTTGCCACTGAAGCTTTCTTT.

The chain is built from TRBV3-1 (or the pseudogene TRBV3-2) and TRBJ2-6, with D perhaps given as TRBD1 or TRBD2 (5 bases each). Trimming pared 5 bases from V and 2 bases from J, leaving 16 bases between. The CDR3 covers 17 residues. The germline CDR1 and CDR2 sequences are LGHDT and YNNKEL (reference sequence). The CDR3 nucleotides are TGTGCCAGCAGCTCGCACAACGGGGCTACTGGGGCCAACGTCCTGACTTTC. Its translation is CASSSHNGATGANVLTF.

The V call is TRBV5-4, the J call TRBJ2-3; D might be TRBD1 or TRBD2, each matching 5 bases. V was clipped by 0 bases and J by 4 bases, with 21 bases between them. This CDR3 is 18 amino acids long. Germline V gene sequence: CDR1 SGHNT, CDR2 YYREEE (reference sequence). The CDR3 loop reads CASSLGGTGTPAADTQYF. CDR3 sequence (DNA): TGTGCCAGCAGCTTGGGGGGAACCGGGACCCCAGCAGCAGATACGCAGTATTTT.

The chain couples TRBV19 to TRBJ2-1; TRBD2 agrees at 10 bases. CDR3 length: 14 residues. Losses at the gene ends were 7 bases for V and 9 bases for J; bases not matched to a gene: 9. The V gene's germline CDR1 is LNHDA and CDR2 SQIVND (reference sequence). The CDR3 DNA follows: TGTGCCAGTATGGGAGCGGGGGGGCCGGTTGAGCAGTTCTTC. It yields the protein CASMGAGGPVEQFF.

J is TRBJ1-6 and V is TRBV10-1; the D is unclear. Germline loops: CDR1 WNHNN, CDR2 SYGVQD (reference sequence). CDR3 length: 13 residues. V dropped 0 bases and J dropped 8 bases, with 5 bases sitting between them. CDR3 sequence: CASSESGYSPLHF. The CDR3 coding sequence is TGCGCCAGCAGTGAGTCTGGCTATTCACCCCTCCACTTT.